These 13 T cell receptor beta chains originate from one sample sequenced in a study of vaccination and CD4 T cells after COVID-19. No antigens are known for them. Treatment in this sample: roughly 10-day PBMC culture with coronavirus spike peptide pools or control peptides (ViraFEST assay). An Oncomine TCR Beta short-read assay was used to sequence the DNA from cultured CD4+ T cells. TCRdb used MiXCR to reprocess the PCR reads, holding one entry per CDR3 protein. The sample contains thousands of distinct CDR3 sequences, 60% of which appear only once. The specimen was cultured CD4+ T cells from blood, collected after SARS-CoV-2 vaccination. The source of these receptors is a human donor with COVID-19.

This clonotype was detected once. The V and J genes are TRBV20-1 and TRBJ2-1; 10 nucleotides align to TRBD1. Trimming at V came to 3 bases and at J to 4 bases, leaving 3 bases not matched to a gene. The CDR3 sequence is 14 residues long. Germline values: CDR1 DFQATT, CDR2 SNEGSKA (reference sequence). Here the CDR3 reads CSASSGQGYNEQFF. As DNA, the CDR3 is TGCAGTGCTAGTTCGGGACAGGGGTACAATGAGCAGTTCTTC.

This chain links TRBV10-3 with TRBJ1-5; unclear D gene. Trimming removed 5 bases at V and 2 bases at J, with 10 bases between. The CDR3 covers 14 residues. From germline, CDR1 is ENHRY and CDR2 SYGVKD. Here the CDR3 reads CAISRRRGNQPQHF. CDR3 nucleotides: TGTGCCATCAGTCGGAGACGGGGCAATCAGCCCCAGCATTTT.

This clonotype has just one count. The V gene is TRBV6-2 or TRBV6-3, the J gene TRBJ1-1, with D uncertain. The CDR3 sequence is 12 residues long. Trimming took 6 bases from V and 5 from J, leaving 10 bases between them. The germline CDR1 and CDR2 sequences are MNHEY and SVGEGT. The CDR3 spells CASSRGGTEAFF. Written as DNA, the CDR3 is TGTGCCAGCAGCCGGGGAGGGACTGAAGCTTTCTTT.

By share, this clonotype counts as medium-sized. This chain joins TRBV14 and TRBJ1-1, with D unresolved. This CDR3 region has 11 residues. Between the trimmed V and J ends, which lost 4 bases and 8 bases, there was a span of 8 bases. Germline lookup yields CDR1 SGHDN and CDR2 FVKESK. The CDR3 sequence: CASSRGWEAFF. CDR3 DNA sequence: TGTGCCAGCAGCCGCGGGTGGGAAGCTTTCTTT.

The CDR3 DNA reads as TGTGCCAGCAGGGCCACAGGCAACTATGGCTACACCTTC. Translation: CASRATGNYGYTF. The rearrangement links TRBV6-1 to TRBJ1-2, with a weak D call TRBD1 (5 bases). Trimming left V 6 bases short and J 2 bases short, with 10 bases between. The CDR3 sequence is 13 residues long. CDR1 and CDR2 (germline): MNHNS, SASEGT.

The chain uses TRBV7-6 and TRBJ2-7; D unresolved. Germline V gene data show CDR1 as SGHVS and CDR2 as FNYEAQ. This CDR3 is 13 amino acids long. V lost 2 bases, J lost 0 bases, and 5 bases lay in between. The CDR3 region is CASSLTASYEQYF. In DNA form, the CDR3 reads TGTGCCAGCAGCTTAACAGCCTCCTACGAGCAGTACTTC.

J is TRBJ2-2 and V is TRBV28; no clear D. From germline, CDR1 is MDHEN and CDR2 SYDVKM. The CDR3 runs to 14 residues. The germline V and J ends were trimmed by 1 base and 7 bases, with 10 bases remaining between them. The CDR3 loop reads CASSLYSLGGELFF. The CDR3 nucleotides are TGTGCCAGCAGTTTATACTCCCTTGGCGGGGAGCTGTTTTTT.

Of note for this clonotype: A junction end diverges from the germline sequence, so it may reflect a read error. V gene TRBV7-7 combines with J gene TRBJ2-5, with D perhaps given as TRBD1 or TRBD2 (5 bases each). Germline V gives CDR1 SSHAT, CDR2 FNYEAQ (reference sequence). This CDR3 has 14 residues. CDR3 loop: CASSSGARGETQYF. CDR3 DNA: TGTGCTAGCAGCTCCGGGGCTCGGGGAGAGACCCAGTACTTC. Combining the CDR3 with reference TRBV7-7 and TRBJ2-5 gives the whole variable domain GAGVSQSPRYKVTKRGQDVTLRCDPISSHATLYWYQQALGQGPEFLTYFNYEAQPDKSGLPSDRFSAERPEGSISTLTIQRTEQRDSAMYRCASSSGARGETQYFGPGTRLLVL.

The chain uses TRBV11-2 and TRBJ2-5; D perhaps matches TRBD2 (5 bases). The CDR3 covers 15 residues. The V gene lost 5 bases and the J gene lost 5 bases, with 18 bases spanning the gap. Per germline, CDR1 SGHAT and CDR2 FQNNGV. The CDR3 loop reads CASSARGGERETQYF. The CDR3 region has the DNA TGTGCCAGCAGCGCACGAGGAGGTGAGAGGGAGACCCAGTACTTC.

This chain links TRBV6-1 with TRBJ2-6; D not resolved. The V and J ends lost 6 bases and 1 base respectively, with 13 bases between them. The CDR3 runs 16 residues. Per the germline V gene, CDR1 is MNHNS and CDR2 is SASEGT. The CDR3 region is CASSSATISGANVLTF. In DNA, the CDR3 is TGTGCCAGCAGCTCTGCTACAATTTCTGGGGCCAACGTCCTGACTTTC.

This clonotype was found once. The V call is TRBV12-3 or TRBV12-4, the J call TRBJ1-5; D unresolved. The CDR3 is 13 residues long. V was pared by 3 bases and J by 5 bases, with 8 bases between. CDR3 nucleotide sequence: TGTGCCAGCAGTTTGGTGAGGTATCAGCCCCAGCATTTT. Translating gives CASSLVRYQPQHF.

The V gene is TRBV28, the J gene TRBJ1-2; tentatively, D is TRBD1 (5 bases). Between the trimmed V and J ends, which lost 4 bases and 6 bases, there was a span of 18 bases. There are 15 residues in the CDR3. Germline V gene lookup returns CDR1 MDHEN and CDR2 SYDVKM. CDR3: CASSSFSTGSHGYTF. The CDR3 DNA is TGTGCCAGCAGTTCTTTTTCAACAGGTAGTCATGGCTACACCTTC.

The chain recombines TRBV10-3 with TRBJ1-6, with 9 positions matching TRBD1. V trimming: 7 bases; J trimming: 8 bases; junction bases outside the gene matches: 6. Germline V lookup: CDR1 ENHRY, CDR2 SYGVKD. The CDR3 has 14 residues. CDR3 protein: CAIKPQGADSPLHF. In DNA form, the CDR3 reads TGTGCCATCAAACCACAGGGGGCTGATTCACCCCTCCACTTT.